The T cell receptor (beta chain) under discussion was sequenced for a study of low-dose radiotherapy and immunotherapy resistance in tumors. Study background: Intravenously given cyclophosphamide 200 mg/m2 followed a two-week schedule that placed each dose one day before radiation and immunotherapy.

Covering alpha and beta chains, TRAV- and TRBV-specific primers were used for the first-strand cDNA. Using a constant-region primer together with a V-primer adapter, TCRs were subjected to 20 PCR cycles of amplification. One entry per CDR3 protein, called by TCRdb with MiXCR from the reads. The sample lists 100,000 or so distinct CDR3 sequences; roughly a tenth were seen once. The CDR3 covers 13 residues. V was trimmed by 5 bases and J by 0 bases, leaving 7 bases between them. The germline gives CDR1 ENHRY, CDR2 SYGVKD. This sample's time point: before trial treatment. Donors received a regimen that comprised nivolumab, ipilimumab, aspirin, low-dose cyclophosphamide and low-dose radiotherapy. Advanced solid tumors lacking tumor-infiltrating lymphocytes characterized eligible patients.

The TCR sequence derives from a male donor with prostate cancer. V is TRBV10-3 and J is TRBJ1-1; D is unresolved. The sample here was PBMCs, taken before treatment. The chain's CDR3 is CAISRQLNTEAFF. Written as DNA, the CDR3 is TGTGCCATCAGTCGACAACTGAACACTGAAGCTTTCTTT.